Presented here are 23 T cell receptor beta chains from one specimen sequenced in a study of shared clonotypes between healthy human individuals. Assay: immunoSEQ multiplex PCR; the TCRdb copy retains only in-frame clones and omits some. The sample shows 740,000 or so clones, roughly 73% of them seen only once. The sequencing input was memory CD4+ T cells sorted from blood. Subset denoted: CD45RA-negative fraction. These receptors came from a woman between 25 and 40 years old in good health.

The chain links TRBV5-1 to TRBJ2-2; 15 bases agree with TRBD2. The CDR3 extends over 17 amino acids. Unmatched junction bases numbered 5, after V lost 5 bases and J lost 3 bases. Germline-derived CDR1 and CDR2 are SGHRS and YFSETQ. CDR3 sequence: CASRSGLAGGYTGELFF. CDR3 nucleotides: TGCGCCAGCAGGTCGGGACTAGCGGGAGGATACACCGGGGAGCTGTTTTTT.

The table lists this clone with many counts. The chain is built from TRBV6-1 and TRBJ2-2, with 7 nucleotides matching TRBD2. Per the germline V gene, CDR1 is MNHNS and CDR2 is SASEGT. Trimming took 11 bases from V and 6 from J; bases not matched to a gene: 15. The CDR3 is 15 amino acids. The CDR3 DNA sequence: TGTGCCGCAAAAGAGGACCCTCGGGGGGCCGGGGAGCTGTTTTTT. Its protein product is CAAKEDPRGAGELFF.

This clone was counted ten times or more. The chain has TRBV5-1 and TRBJ1-3; D is unresolved. Germline V gives CDR1 SGHRS, CDR2 YFSETQ. The CDR3 is 15 amino acids. V dropped 0 bases and J dropped 0 bases, with 7 bases sitting between them. The CDR3 DNA reads TGCGCCAGCAGCTTGGACGGTTCCTCTGGAAACACCATATATTTT. Translation gives CASSLDGSSGNTIYF.

This clone has only a few counts. The gene calls are TRBV6-6 and TRBJ2-7; tentatively, D is TRBD2 (7 bases). With 2 bases removed from V and 4 bases from J, the gap between germline ends came to 15 bases. This CDR3 has 15 residues. The germline gives CDR1 MNHNY, CDR2 SVGAGI (reference sequence). The CDR3 sequence: CASSYGGAGIYEQYF. The CDR3, as DNA: TGTGCCAGCAGTTACGGGGGGGCAGGGATTTACGAGCAGTACTTC.

Comment on this clone: Since a much larger clone is just one base distant, this may be a read error. The chain joins TRBV7-2 to TRBJ2-7, with a weak D call TRBD1 (5 bases). Germline CDR1 and CDR2: SGHTA and FQGNSA. This CDR3 comprises 16 residues. Trimming stripped 1 base from V and 2 bases from J, with 15 bases between. CDR3 in DNA: TGTGCCAGCAGCTTAGGACAGCCCTCCCTCACCTACGAGCAGTACTTC. Translation: CASSLGQPSLTYEQYF.

The genes are TRBV6-1 and TRBJ2-7, with D perhaps TRBD2 (5 bases). Between the trimmed V and J ends, which lost 7 bases and 5 bases, there was a span of 12 bases. Germline V lookup: CDR1 MNHNS, CDR2 SASEGT. This CDR3 is 12 amino acids long. CDR3: CASIEGRDEQYF. CDR3 in DNA: TGTGCCAGCATTGAGGGCCGGGACGAGCAGTACTTC.

This clone appeared a single time. This chain links TRBV9 with TRBJ2-7; D is possibly TRBD2 (6 bases). Trimming cost V 0 bases and J 1 base, with 17 bases left between them. The length of the CDR3 is 17 residues. The germline gives CDR1 SGDLS, CDR2 YYNGEE. The CDR3 bases are TGTGCCAGCAGCGTAGGGACCGGACTAAGCGGATCCTACGAGCAGTACTTC. Amino acids: CASSVGTGLSGSYEQYF.

This clone has only one observation. The CDR3 DNA is TGTGCCAGCAGCTCGGACCTGACGGAGACCCAGTACTTC. It is translated as CASSSDLTETQYF. The rearrangement joins TRBV7-2 to TRBJ2-5; D is uncertain. CDR3 size: 13 residues. Trimming took off 4 bases at V and 5 bases at J, with 11 bases between the two ends. In germline, CDR1 is SGHTA, CDR2 FQGNSA.

The chain joins TRBV28 to TRBJ1-6, with TRBD1 as a possible D gene (6 bases). The CDR3 has 16 residues. Trimming left V 8 bases short and J 4 bases short, with 18 bases between. In germline, CDR1 is MDHEN, CDR2 SYDVKM. CDR3 in amino acids: CASADYRATYNSPLHF. CDR3 DNA sequence: TGTGCCAGCGCCGATTACAGGGCGACTTATAATTCACCCCTCCACTTT. Complete variable domain (other parts from reference TRBV28 and TRBJ1-6): DVKVTQSSRYLVKRTGEKVFLECVQDMDHENMFWYRQDPGLGLRLIYFSYDVKMKEKGDIPEGYSVSREKKERFSLILESASTNQTSMYLCASADYRATYNSPLHFGNGTRLTVT.

This clone occurred once. The V and J genes are TRBV7-2 and TRBJ1-5; 7 bases map to TRBD1. The germline V gene encodes CDR1 SGHTA and CDR2 FQGNSA. V lost 1 base and J lost 4; bases outside the gene matches: 13. The CDR3 is 18 residues long. This CDR3 reads CASSLDPPGTALNQPQHF. CDR3 bases: TGTGCCAGCAGCTTAGACCCCCCCGGGACAGCCCTTAATCAGCCCCAGCATTTT.

A few counts support this clone. Other DNA sequences of this sample code for an identical CDR3. The rearrangement links TRBV5-8 to TRBJ1-5; the match to TRBD1 covers 8 bases. CDR1 is SGHTS, CDR2 YDEGEE, per germline. This CDR3 has 14 amino acids. The V segment lost 4 bases and the J segment 6 bases; nucleotides outside the gene matches: 6. The CDR3 nucleotides are TGTGCCAGCAGCCCCGGACAGGGTAGTCAGCCCCAGCATTTT. This gives the protein CASSPGQGSQPQHF.

Notes on this clone: This sample also contains other DNA sequences that code for the same CDR3. The CDR3 region is CASSLGGEGANVLTF. CDR3 nucleotide sequence: TGCGCCAGCAGCTTGGGTGGGGAAGGGGCCAACGTCCTGACTTTC. This rearrangement joins TRBV5-1 to TRBJ2-6, with unresolved D. With 0 bases removed from V and 4 bases from J, the gap between germline ends came to 8 bases. This CDR3 has 15 amino acids. Looked up from germline, CDR1 is SGHRS and CDR2 is YFSETQ.

The chain is built from TRBV6-5 and TRBJ1-5; D call uncertain. Trimming left V 8 bases short and J 3 bases short, with 17 bases between. Germline assignment: CDR1 MNHEY and CDR2 SVGAGI. The CDR3 sequence is 15 residues long. CDR3 protein: CASREGGRYNQPQHF. The CDR3 nucleotides read TGTGCCAGCCGAGAAGGAGGGCGGTACAATCAGCCCCAGCATTTT.

This clone was seen only a few times. At the DNA level, this CDR3 is encoded by other sequences in the same sample as well. This chain joins TRBV4-1 and TRBJ2-3; D is uncertain. Looked up from germline, CDR1 is MGHRA and CDR2 is YSYEKL. This CDR3 comprises 13 residues. Trimming shortened V by 4 bases and J by 4 bases, and 9 bases separated the two germline ends. The CDR3 protein is CASSLRGPDTQYF. The CDR3 region has the DNA TGCGCCAGCAGCCTAAGAGGCCCAGATACGCAGTATTTT.

This chain connects TRBV18 to TRBJ2-7; the D is unclear. Germline V gene sequence: CDR1 KGHSH, CDR2 LQKENI. V shed 4 bases and J shed 1 base, with 11 bases lying between them. The CDR3 covers 14 residues. The CDR3: CASSLDTRSYEQYF. CDR3 DNA sequence: TGTGCCAGCTCACTAGACACCCGATCCTACGAGCAGTACTTC.

This chain links TRBV7-7 with TRBJ1-5; tentative D call: TRBD1 (6 bases). The ends were cut back, 5 bases at V and 6 bases at J, with 17 bases in the middle. The CDR3 is made up of 15 amino acids. In germline, CDR1 is SSHAT, CDR2 FNYEAQ (reference sequence). The CDR3 here is CASSKPGAGGQPQHF. The CDR3 DNA sequence: TGTGCCAGCAGCAAGCCGGGGGCCGGGGGTCAGCCCCAGCATTTT.

This clone was found once. J is TRBJ2-2 and V is TRBV27; D gene ambiguous. Trimming removed 5 bases from V and 7 bases from J, with 11 bases in between. Germline V CDR1 and CDR2: MNHEY, SMNVEV (reference sequence). This CDR3 has 13 residues. The CDR3 spells CASSHLVVGELFF. The CDR3 bases are TGTGCCAGCAGTCATCTAGTGGTCGGGGAGCTGTTTTTT.

The CDR3 protein is CASSQDSKREGYEQFF. CDR3 DNA sequence: TGCGCCAGCAGCCAAGATTCGAAGCGGGAGGGCTATGAGCAGTTCTTC. The rearrangement joins TRBV4-1 to TRBJ2-1; 10 positions match TRBD2. V was pared by 0 bases and J by 8 bases, with 7 bases of the junction left unmatched. Germline lookup yields CDR1 MGHRA and CDR2 YSYEKL. CDR3 length: 16 amino acids.

The chain recombines TRBV5-1 with TRBJ1-1; maybe TRBD1 (5 bases). The ends were cut back, 5 bases at V and 0 bases at J, with 14 bases in the middle. Germline V gene lookup returns CDR1 SGHRS and CDR2 YFSETQ. The CDR3 has 15 residues. The CDR3 spells CASRQGAELNTEAFF. In nucleotides, the CDR3 is TGCGCCAGCAGACAAGGGGCAGAGTTGAACACTGAAGCTTTCTTT.

This chain connects TRBV4-2 to TRBJ1-2; D is unresolved. Germline CDR1 is LGHNA and CDR2 is YNFKEQ. The CDR3 totals 13 residues. V was trimmed by 0 bases and J by 7 bases, leaving 9 bases between them. The CDR3 DNA reads as TGTGCCAGCAGCCAAGAGGTCGGGAGTGGCTACACCTTC. Amino acid sequence: CASSQEVGSGYTF.

V is TRBV5-1 and J is TRBJ2-6; possible D gene TRBD1, 6 bases. Germline V lookup: CDR1 SGHRS, CDR2 YFSETQ. CDR3 length equals 17 residues. Trimming stripped 4 bases from V and 0 bases from J, with 14 bases between. The CDR3 nucleotides read TGCGCCAGCAGCCCCACGACAGGAGCCTCTGGGGCCAACGTCCTGACTTTC. Its translation: CASSPTTGASGANVLTF. The whole variable domain, remainder taken from reference TRBV5-1 and TRBJ2-6, is KAGVTQTPRYLIKTRGQQVTLSCSPISGHRSVSWYQQTPGQGLQFLFEYFSETQRNKGNFPGRFSGRQFSNSRSEMNVSTLELGDSALYLCASSPTTGASGANVLTFGAGSRLTVL.

V usage is TRBV4-1 and J usage is TRBJ1-1, with D unresolved. V was shortened by 4 bases and J by 0 bases, with 18 bases between the two germline ends. This CDR3 spans 17 amino acids. Germline values: CDR1 MGHRA, CDR2 YSYEKL. CDR3 coding DNA: TGCGCCAGCAGCCCTGGGCGGGCCCAGAAACTGAACACTGAAGCTTTCTTT. This translates into CASSPGRAQKLNTEAFF.

This chain uses TRBV7-5 with TRBJ2-7; the table's D call TRBD2 went unverified against the DNA. TRBV7-5 is a known pseudogene. There are 14 residues in the CDR3. The CDR3: CASSWAGSSYEQYF. The CDR3 nucleotides are TGTGCCAGCAGCTGGGCGGGCAGCTCCTACGAGCAGTACTTC.